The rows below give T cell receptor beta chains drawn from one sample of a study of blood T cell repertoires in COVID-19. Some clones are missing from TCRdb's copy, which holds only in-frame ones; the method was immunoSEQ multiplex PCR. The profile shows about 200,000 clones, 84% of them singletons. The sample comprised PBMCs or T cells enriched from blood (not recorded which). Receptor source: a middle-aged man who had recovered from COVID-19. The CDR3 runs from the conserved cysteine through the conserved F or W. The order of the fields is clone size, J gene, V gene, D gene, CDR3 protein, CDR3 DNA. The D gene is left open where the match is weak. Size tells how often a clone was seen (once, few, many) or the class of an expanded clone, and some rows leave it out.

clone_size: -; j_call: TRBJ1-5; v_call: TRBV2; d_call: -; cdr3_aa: CASKTDRPSNQPQHF; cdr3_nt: TGTGCCAGCAAAACAGACAGGCCCAGCAATCAGCCCCAGCATTTT
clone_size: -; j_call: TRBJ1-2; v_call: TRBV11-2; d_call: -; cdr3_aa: CASSFNIQGVGGYTF; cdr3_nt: TGTGCCAGCAGCTTTAATATACAGGGTGTAGGTGGCTACACCTTC
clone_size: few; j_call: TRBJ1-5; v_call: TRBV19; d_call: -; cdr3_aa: CASSMGTALNQPQHF; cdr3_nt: TGTGCCAGTAGTATGGGGACTGCTCTCAATCAGCCCCAGCATTTT
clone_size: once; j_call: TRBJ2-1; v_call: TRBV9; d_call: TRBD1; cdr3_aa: CASSVAGTDNEQFF; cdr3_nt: TGTGCCAGCAGCGTAGCGGGGACAGACAATGAGCAGTTCTTC
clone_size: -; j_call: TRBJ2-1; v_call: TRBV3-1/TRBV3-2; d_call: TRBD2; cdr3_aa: CASSQAPLAGGLNEQFF; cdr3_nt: TGTGCCAGCAGCCAAGCTCCACTAGCGGGGGGTCTCAATGAGCAGTTCTTC
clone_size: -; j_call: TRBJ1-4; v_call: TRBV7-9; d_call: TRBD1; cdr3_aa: CASSLGQGTVYEKLFF; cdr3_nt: TGTGCCAGCAGCTTGGGACAGGGGACTGTTTATGAAAAACTGTTTTTT
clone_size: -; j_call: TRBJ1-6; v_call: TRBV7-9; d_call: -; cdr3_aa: CASSSYRGNSPLHF; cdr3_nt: TGTGCCAGCAGCTCTTATAGGGGGAATTCACCCCTCCACTTT
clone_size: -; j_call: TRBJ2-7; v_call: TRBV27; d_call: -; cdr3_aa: CASSNEFSSYEQYF; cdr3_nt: TGTGCCAGCAGTAACGAGTTTTCGTCCTACGAGCAGTACTTC
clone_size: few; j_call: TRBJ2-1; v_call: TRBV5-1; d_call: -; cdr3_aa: CASSFANEQFF; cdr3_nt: TGCGCCAGCAGCTTTGCGAATGAGCAGTTCTTC
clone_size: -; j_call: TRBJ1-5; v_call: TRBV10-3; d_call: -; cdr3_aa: CAISQGRDQPQHF; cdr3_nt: TGTGCCATCAGTCAGGGTCGAGACCAGCCCCAGCATTTT
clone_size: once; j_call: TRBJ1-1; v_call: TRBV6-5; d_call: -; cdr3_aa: CATRRSQYEAFF; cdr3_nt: TGTGCCACTAGGAGGAGCCAATATGAAGCTTTCTTT
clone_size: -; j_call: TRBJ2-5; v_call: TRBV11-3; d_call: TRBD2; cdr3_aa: CASSKRAGGQETQYF; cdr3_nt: TGTGCCAGCAGTAAGCGAGCGGGGGGGCAAGAGACCCAGTACTTC
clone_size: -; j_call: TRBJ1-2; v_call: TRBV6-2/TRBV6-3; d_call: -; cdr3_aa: CASSYSKAEAFFYGYTF; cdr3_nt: TGTGCCAGCAGTTACTCGAAAGCCGAGGCGTTCTTCTATGGCTACACCTTC
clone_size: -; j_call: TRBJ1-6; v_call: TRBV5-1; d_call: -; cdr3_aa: CASSLGWGREGPPLHF; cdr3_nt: TGCGCCAGCAGCTTGGGATGGGGCAGGGAGGGTCCACCCCTCCACTTT
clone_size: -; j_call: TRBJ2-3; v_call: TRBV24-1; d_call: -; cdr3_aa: CATSDPKQVSDTQYF; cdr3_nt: TGTGCCACCAGTGATCCGAAACAAGTTTCAGATACGCAGTATTTT
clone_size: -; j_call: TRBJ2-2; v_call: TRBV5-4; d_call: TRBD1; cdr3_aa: CASNYMGTGRGELFF; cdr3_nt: TGTGCCAGCAATTATATGGGGACAGGGAGAGGGGAGCTGTTTTTT
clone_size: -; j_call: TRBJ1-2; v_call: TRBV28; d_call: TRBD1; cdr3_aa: CASSLTGQGRGYTF; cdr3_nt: TGTGCCAGCAGTTTAACGGGACAGGGTCGGGGCTACACCTTC
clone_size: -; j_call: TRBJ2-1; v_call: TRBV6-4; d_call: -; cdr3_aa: CASSAVAGSYNEQFF; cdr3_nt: TGTGCCAGCAGTGCCGTGGCGGGATCGTACAATGAGCAGTTCTTC
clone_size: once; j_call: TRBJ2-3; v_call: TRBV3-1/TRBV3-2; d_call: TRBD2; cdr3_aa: CASSLGLAGGTDTQYF; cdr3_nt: TGTGCCAGCAGCCTGGGACTAGCGGGGGGCACAGATACGCAGTATTTT
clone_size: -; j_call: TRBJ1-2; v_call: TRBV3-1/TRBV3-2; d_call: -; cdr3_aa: CASSQEAGVKTYGYTF; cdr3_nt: TGTGCCAGCAGCCAAGAAGCAGGGGTGAAGACCTATGGCTACACCTTC
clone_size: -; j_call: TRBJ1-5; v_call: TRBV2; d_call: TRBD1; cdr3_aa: CASREWTGSNQPQHF; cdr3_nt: TGTGCCAGCAGAGAATGGACAGGTAGCAATCAGCCCCAGCATTTT
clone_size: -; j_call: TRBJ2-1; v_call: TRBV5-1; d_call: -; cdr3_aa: CASSYGQNNEQFF; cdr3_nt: TGCGCCAGCAGCTATGGACAGAACAATGAGCAGTTCTTC
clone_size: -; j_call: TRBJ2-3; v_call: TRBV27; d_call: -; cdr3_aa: CASKATGRTDTQYF; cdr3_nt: TGTGCCAGCAAAGCGACAGGACGCACAGATACGCAGTATTTT
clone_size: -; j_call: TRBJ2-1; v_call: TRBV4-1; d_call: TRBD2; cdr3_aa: CASSQVAGAYNEQFF; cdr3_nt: TGCGCCAGCAGCCAAGTAGCGGGGGCTTACAATGAGCAGTTCTTC
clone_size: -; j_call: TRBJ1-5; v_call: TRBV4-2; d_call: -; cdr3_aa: CASSQAKGSGFLHF; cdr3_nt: TGTGCCAGCAGCCAAGCTAAGGGCTCGGGGTTTCTACATTTT
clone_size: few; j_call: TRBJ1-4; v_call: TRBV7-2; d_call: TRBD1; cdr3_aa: CASSSTGANEKLFF; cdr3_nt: TGTGCCAGCAGCTCGACAGGGGCCAATGAAAAACTGTTTTTT
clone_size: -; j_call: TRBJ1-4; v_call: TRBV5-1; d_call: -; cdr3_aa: CASSLAGGTNEKLFF; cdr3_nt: TGCGCCAGCAGCTTGGCGGGGGGCACTAATGAAAAACTGTTTTTT
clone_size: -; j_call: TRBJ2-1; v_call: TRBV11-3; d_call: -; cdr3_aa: CASSLLGGGPNEQFF; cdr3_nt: TGTGCCAGCAGCTTACTAGGGGGGGGCCCCAATGAGCAGTTCTTC
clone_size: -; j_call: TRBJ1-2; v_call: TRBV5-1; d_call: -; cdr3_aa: CASSLAPQGSYGYTF; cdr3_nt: TGCGCCAGCAGCTTGGCCCCCCAGGGGAGCTATGGCTACACCTTC
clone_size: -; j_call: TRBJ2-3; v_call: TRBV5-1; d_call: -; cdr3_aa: CASSLDYGPDTQYF; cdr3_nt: TGCGCCAGCAGCTTGGATTATGGCCCAGATACGCAGTATTTT
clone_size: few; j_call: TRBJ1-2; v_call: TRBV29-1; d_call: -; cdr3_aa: CSTGRGNGYTF; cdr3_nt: TGCAGTACCGGCAGGGGAAACGGCTACACCTTC
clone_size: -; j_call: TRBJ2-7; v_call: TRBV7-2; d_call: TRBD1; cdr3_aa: CASSLAGQGRGEQYF; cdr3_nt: TGTGCCAGCAGCTTAGCGGGACAGGGAAGAGGCGAGCAGTACTTC
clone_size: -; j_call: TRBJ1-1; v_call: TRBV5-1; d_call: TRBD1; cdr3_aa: CASSTGGTITEAFF; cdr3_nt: TGCGCCAGCAGCACAGGGGGGACTATCACTGAAGCTTTCTTT
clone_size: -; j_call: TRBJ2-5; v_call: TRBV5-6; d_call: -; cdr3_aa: CASSPSVGTKNQETQYF; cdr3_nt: TGTGCCAGCAGCCCCTCGGTGGGGACAAAAAACCAAGAGACCCAGTACTTC
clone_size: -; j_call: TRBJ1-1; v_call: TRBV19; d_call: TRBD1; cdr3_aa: CASSSRGQTEAFF; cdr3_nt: TGTGCCAGTAGTTCCAGGGGGCAGACTGAAGCTTTCTTT
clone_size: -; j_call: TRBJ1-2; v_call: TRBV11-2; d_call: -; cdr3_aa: CASSRYRNYGYTF; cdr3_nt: TGTGCCAGCAGCCGATACAGGAACTATGGCTACACCTTC
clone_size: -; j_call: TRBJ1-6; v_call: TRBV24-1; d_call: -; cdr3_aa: CATSAGRNSYNSPLHF; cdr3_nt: TGTGCCACCAGTGCCGGGAGAAACTCCTATAATTCACCCCTCCACTTT
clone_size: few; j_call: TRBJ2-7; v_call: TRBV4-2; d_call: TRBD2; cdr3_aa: CASSQGRGLTYEQYF; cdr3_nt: TGTGCCAGCAGCCAGGGAAGGGGACTAACCTACGAGCAGTACTTC
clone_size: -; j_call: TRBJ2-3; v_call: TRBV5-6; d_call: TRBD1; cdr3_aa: CASSAIGGTGMDTQYF; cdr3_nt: TGTGCCAGCAGCGCTATAGGTGGGACAGGGATGGATACGCAGTATTTT
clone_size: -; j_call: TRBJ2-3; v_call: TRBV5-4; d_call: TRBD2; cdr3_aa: CASSRSTGLAGGLTRDTQYF; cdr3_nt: TGTGCCAGCAGCCGCTCAACGGGACTAGCGGGGGGCCTCACGAGAGATACGCAGTATTTT
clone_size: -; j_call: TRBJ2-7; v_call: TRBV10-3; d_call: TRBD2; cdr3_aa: CAISDRTSGGHYEQYF; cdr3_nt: TGTGCCATCAGTGACCGTACTAGCGGGGGCCACTACGAGCAGTACTTC
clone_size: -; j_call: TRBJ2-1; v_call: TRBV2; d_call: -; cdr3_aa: CASSVEDYNEQFF; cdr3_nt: TGTGCCAGCAGTGTTGAGGATTACAATGAGCAGTTCTTC
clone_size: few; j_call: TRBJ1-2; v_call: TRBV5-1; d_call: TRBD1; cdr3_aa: CASRWRQGNYGYTF; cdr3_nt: TGCGCCAGCAGGTGGCGACAGGGTAACTATGGCTACACCTTC
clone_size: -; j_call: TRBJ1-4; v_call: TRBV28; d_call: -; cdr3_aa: CASSSSLEELFF; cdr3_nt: TGTGCCAGCAGTTCGAGTCTGGAGGAACTGTTTTTT
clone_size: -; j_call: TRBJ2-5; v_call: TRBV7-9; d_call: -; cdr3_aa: CASSLDRLYQETQYF; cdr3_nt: TGTGCCAGCAGCTTAGACAGATTGTACCAAGAGACCCAGTACTTC
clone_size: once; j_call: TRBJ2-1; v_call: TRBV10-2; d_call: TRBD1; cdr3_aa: CASRTGQGAYNEQFF; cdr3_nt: TGCGCCAGCAGGACGGGACAGGGGGCCTACAATGAGCAGTTCTTC
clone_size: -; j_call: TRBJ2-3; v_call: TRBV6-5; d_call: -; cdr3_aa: CASSYGGVGTDTQYF; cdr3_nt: TGTGCCAGCAGTTACGGCGGGGTGGGGACAGATACGCAGTATTTT
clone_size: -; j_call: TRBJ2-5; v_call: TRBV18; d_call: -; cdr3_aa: CASSPRLQETQYF; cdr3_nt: TGTGCCAGCTCACCGAGACTCCAAGAGACCCAGTACTTC
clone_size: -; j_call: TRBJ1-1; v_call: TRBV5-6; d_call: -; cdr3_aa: CASSYNTGMRGTEAFF; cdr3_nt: TGTGCCAGCAGTTATAACACAGGGATGAGGGGTACTGAAGCTTTCTTT
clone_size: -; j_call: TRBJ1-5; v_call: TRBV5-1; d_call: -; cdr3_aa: CASSFGENQPQHF; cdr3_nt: TGCGCCAGCAGCTTTGGAGAGAATCAGCCCCAGCATTTT
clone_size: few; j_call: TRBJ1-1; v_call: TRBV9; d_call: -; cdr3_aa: CASSSGDTGIYTEAFF; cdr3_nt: TGTGCCAGCAGCTCTGGGGATACAGGGATCTACACTGAAGCTTTCTTT
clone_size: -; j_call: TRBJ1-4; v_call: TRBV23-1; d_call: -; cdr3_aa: CASSHCRSNEKLFF; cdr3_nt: TGCGCCAGCAGTCATTGTAGGAGTAATGAAAAACTGTTTTTT
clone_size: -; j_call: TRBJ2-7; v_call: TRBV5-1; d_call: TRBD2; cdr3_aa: CASSGTSGDSYEQYF; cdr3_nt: TGCGCCAGCAGCGGGACTAGCGGGGATTCCTACGAGCAGTACTTC
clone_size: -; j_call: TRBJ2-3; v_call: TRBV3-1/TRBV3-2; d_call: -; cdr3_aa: CASSPPGDATQYF; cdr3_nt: TGTGCCAGCAGCCCCCCCGGGGATGCTACGCAGTATTTT
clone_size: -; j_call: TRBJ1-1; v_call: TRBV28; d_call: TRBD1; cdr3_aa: CASSSSGQGRSSEAFF; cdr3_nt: TGTGCCAGCAGTTCCTCCGGACAGGGGCGGTCGAGTGAAGCTTTCTTT
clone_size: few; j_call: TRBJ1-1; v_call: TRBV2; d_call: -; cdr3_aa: CASTLLSLGSTEAFF; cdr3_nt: TGTGCCAGCACTCTCCTGAGCCTCGGGAGCACTGAAGCTTTCTTT
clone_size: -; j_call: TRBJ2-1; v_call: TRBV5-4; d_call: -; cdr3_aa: CASSSSPGTLAYNEQFF; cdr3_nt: TGTGCCAGCAGCTCCAGCCCCGGGACTCTTGCCTACAATGAGCAGTTCTTC